These 23 T cell receptor beta chains were all obtained from the same sample, sequenced in a study of blood T cell repertoires in COVID-19. Sequencing was performed with immunoSEQ multiplex PCR; in TCRdb, only in-frame clones are kept and a portion is missing. Among around 400,000 clones, around 87% were seen once, and the ten largest hold roughly 2.1%. Sample: peripheral blood. The source is a woman aged 55-75 years with COVID-19, enrolled during active disease.

The gene calls are TRBV18 and TRBJ1-4; D might be TRBD1 (6 bases). CDR3 length equals 17 residues. CDR1 is KGHSH and CDR2 is LQKENI in the germline V gene. Trimming shortened V by 6 bases and J by 5 bases, and 22 bases separated the two germline ends. The CDR3 coding sequence is TGTGCCAGCTCTCGTCGACAGGCATCTCAAGTCAATGAAAAACTGTTTTTT. This translates into CASSRRQASQVNEKLFF.

The sample holds a few counts of this clone. The chain uses TRBV7-8 and TRBJ1-1; 11 positions agree with TRBD1. The length of the CDR3 is 15 residues. CDR1 and CDR2 (germline): SGHVS, FQNEAQ. Unmatched junction bases numbered 6, after V lost 5 bases and J lost 4 bases. The CDR3 here is CASSTWTGGLTEAFF. CDR3 nucleotides: TGTGCCAGCAGCACGTGGACAGGGGGCCTCACTGAAGCTTTCTTT. Full variable domain (remainder filled in from reference TRBV7-8 and TRBJ1-1): GAGVSQSPRYKVAKRGQDVALRCDPISGHVSLFWYQQALGQGPEFLTYFQNEAQLDKSGLPSDRFFAERPEGSVSTLKIQRTQQEDSAVYLCASSTWTGGLTEAFFGQGTRLTVV.

This chain links TRBV7-9 with TRBJ1-1; 7 bases align to TRBD1. Germline V gene lookup returns CDR1 SEHNR and CDR2 FQNEAQ (reference sequence). Trimming cost V 5 bases and J 8 bases; bases outside gene matches: 14. There are 15 residues in the CDR3. In DNA form, the CDR3 reads TGTGCCAGCAGCGACCAGGGACAGCTGGGTGGGGAAGCTTTCTTT. It encodes CASSDQGQLGGEAFF.

Only one count was recorded for this clone. The chain uses TRBV30 and TRBJ1-2; TRBD1 aligns across 10 bases. Trimming cost V 4 bases and J 6 bases; bases outside gene matches: 8. This CDR3 has 14 amino acids. Germline lookup yields CDR1 GTSNPN and CDR2 SVGIG (reference sequence). CDR3 amino acids: CAWIQDRGLHGYTF. In DNA form, the CDR3 reads TGTGCCTGGATCCAAGACAGGGGGCTCCATGGCTACACCTTC.

The V gene is TRBV19, the J gene TRBJ2-2, with D possibly matching TRBD1 (6 bases). This CDR3 region has 14 residues. CDR1 and CDR2 from the germline V gene are LNHDA and SQIVND (reference sequence). V was pared by 7 bases and J by 7 bases, with 16 bases between. For the CDR3, the DNA is TGTGCCAGTAAGGTGGGGGCGCAAGGCGGGGAGCTGTTTTTT. Residues: CASKVGAQGGELFF.

The V and J genes are TRBV2 and TRBJ1-1; D unresolved. Germline CDR1 is SNHLY and CDR2 is FYNNEI. The CDR3 runs 14 residues. V gave up 6 bases and J gave up 10 bases, with 21 bases separating them. The CDR3 nucleotides are TGTGCCAGCAGGGAAAATCCCCTCCCGGGTGGAGCTTTCTTT. Amino acid sequence: CASRENPLPGGAFF.

The CDR3: CASSRRLEAFF. In DNA form, the CDR3 reads TGTGCCAGCAGTCGTCGACTTGAAGCTTTCTTT. The chain is built from TRBV12-3 or TRBV12-4 and TRBJ1-1, with D unresolved. CDR3 length: 11 amino acids. Between the trimmed V and J ends, which lost 5 bases and 7 bases, there was a span of 8 bases.

The genes are TRBV5-6 and TRBJ1-2; 11 bases line up with TRBD1. This CDR3 is 14 amino acids long. Looked up from germline, CDR1 is SGHDT and CDR2 is YYEEEE. V lost 8 bases, J lost 4 bases, and 7 bases stayed unmatched. Here the CDR3 DNA reads TGTGCCAGTCGCCCGGGACAGGGGGGCTATGGCTACACCTTC. Translation gives CASRPGQGGYGYTF.

This chain links TRBV12-5 with TRBJ1-1; D is unresolved. V was shortened by 4 bases and J by 1 base, with 13 bases between the two germline ends. Germline V gene lookup returns CDR1 LGHNT and CDR2 FRNRAP. The CDR3 extends over 15 amino acids. CDR3 in amino acids: CASGSRAISNTEAFF. Written as DNA, the CDR3 is TGTGCTAGTGGTTCCCGAGCGATTTCGAACACTGAAGCTTTCTTT.

The rearrangement uses TRBV2 and TRBJ1-5; 7 bases are a match to TRBD1. Germline CDR1 is SNHLY and CDR2 is FYNNEI. Trimming took 6 bases from V and 0 from J; bases not matched to a gene: 5. CDR3 size: 15 residues. The CDR3 bases are TGTGCCAGCAGCGGGGGACAGACTAGCAATCAGCCCCAGCATTTT. Translation gives CASSGGQTSNQPQHF.

The rearrangement uses TRBV5-8 and TRBJ2-4; 12 positions agree with TRBD1. Germline CDR1 is SGHTS and CDR2 is YDEGEE. V was clipped by 4 bases and J by 3 bases; unmatched bases: 17. The CDR3 has 20 residues. CDR3 in amino acids: CASSNGGTGGTSLGKNIQYF. Here the CDR3 DNA reads TGTGCCAGCAGCAATGGAGGGACAGGGGGCACTTCGTTGGGCAAAAACATTCAGTACTTC.

The chain couples TRBV2 to TRBJ2-3; 15 positions agree with TRBD2. This CDR3 has 15 amino acids. CDR1 is SNHLY, CDR2 FYNNEI, per germline. The V segment lost 10 bases and the J segment 8 bases; nucleotides outside the gene matches: 10. The CDR3 loop reads CAMSGTSGGLGTQYF. The CDR3 nucleotides are TGTGCCATGAGCGGGACTAGCGGGGGGTTAGGTACGCAGTATTTT.

The chain combines TRBV4-1 with TRBJ2-7; the D gene is possibly TRBD2 (6 bases). Between the trimmed V and J ends, which lost 1 base and 6 bases, there was a span of 16 bases. Germline CDR1 MGHRA, CDR2 YSYEKL. This CDR3 contains 15 residues. The CDR3 nucleotides read TGCGCCAGCAGCCAAGCGCGACTAGGATCTAGCGAGCAGTACTTC. Translating it yields CASSQARLGSSEQYF.

The chain employs TRBV12-3 or TRBV12-4 and TRBJ2-7; D possibly corresponds to TRBD1 (6 bases). V lost 5 bases and J lost 6, with 14 bases in between. CDR3 length equals 13 residues. CDR3 coding DNA: TGTGCCAGCAGTCCCCACAGGGACCCCGAGCAGTACTTC. Amino acids: CASSPHRDPEQYF.

In its sample, this clone was seen a few times. This chain connects TRBV15 to TRBJ1-3; unclear D gene. The CDR3 totals 14 residues. The germline gives CDR1 LNHNV, CDR2 YYDKDF (reference sequence). Trimming pared 2 bases from V and 4 bases from J, leaving 9 bases between. CDR3 amino acids: CATSRPGGGNTIYF. DNA of the CDR3: TGTGCCACCAGCAGACCCGGAGGGGGAAACACCATATATTTT.

This clone appeared once. V gene TRBV25-1 combines with J gene TRBJ2-5; tentative D call: TRBD1 (6 bases). Germline CDR1 is MGHDK and CDR2 is SYGVNS. There are 15 residues in the CDR3. V lost 0 bases, J lost 2 bases, and 10 bases lay in between. CDR3 bases: TGTGCCAGCAGTGAATATAGGGGGTTTCAAGAGACCCAGTACTTC. The encoded protein is CASSEYRGFQETQYF. Looking up the rest from reference TRBV25-1 and TRBJ2-5 gives the full variable domain: EADIYQTPRYLVIGTGKKITLECSQTMGHDKMYWYQQDPGMELHLIHYSYGVNSTEKGDLSSESTVSRIRTEHFPLTLESARPSHTSQYLCASSEYRGFQETQYFGPGTRLLVL.

This clone was counted a few times. The chain's CDR3 is CASSAAGAGNTIYF. The CDR3 coding sequence is TGTGCCAGCAGCGCCGCAGGGGCTGGAAACACCATATATTTT. The chain is built from TRBV7-9 and TRBJ1-3; a possible D gene is TRBD1 (6 bases). V was pared by 5 bases and J by 2 bases, with 10 bases between. The CDR3 spans 14 residues. CDR1 is SEHNR and CDR2 is FQNEAQ in the germline V gene (reference sequence).

This chain connects TRBV5-5 to TRBJ2-5; unclear D gene. Germline CDR1 reads SGHKS; CDR2 reads YYEKEE (reference sequence). This CDR3 is 14 amino acids long. V shed 3 bases and J shed 2 bases, with 11 bases lying between them. The DNA of the CDR3 is TGTGCCAGCAGCTACTGGCAGAGGCAAGAGACCCAGTACTTC. Its protein product is CASSYWQRQETQYF.

The chain carries TRBV5-1 and TRBJ1-1, with D maybe TRBD1 (5 bases). V was cut by 0 bases and J by 6 bases, with 15 bases left in between. Germline V gene data show CDR1 as SGHRS and CDR2 as YFSETQ. This CDR3 has 15 amino acids. CDR3 in DNA: TGCGCCAGCAGCTTGGATAGCGGGGCCCTGGCTGAAGCTTTCTTT. Translating gives CASSLDSGALAEAFF.

This clone has ten or more counts. This sequence joins TRBV29-1 and TRBJ1-2; 8 nucleotides agree with TRBD1. This CDR3 region has 12 residues. After removal of 3 bases from V and 4 bases from J, the junction contained 1 base not matched to a gene. Germline loops: CDR1 SQVTM, CDR2 ANQGSEA. Here the CDR3 reads CSVDTGGYGYTF. The CDR3 nucleotides are TGCAGCGTTGACACAGGGGGCTATGGCTACACCTTC.

This rearrangement joins TRBV19 to TRBJ1-3, with a tentative D call TRBD1 (6 bases). This CDR3 contains 16 residues. Trimming cost V 5 bases and J 0 bases, with 14 bases left between them. Germline values: CDR1 LNHDA, CDR2 SQIVND (reference sequence). In nucleotides, the CDR3 is TGTGCCAGTAGTGGGGGCGGCGTTTTCTCTGGAAACACCATATATTTT. Translating it yields CASSGGGVFSGNTIYF.

The chain uses TRBV4-1 and TRBJ2-5, with a weak D call TRBD1 (5 bases). The germline V gene has CDR1 MGHRA and CDR2 YSYEKL. The CDR3 extends over 13 amino acids. V lost 5 bases and J lost 2, with 9 bases in between. The CDR3 loop is CASSAPGQETQYF. Here the CDR3 DNA reads TGCGCCAGCAGCGCGCCAGGGCAAGAGACCCAGTACTTC.

A note on this clone: The same CDR3 also results from other DNA sequences found in this sample. This sequence joins TRBV2 and TRBJ2-7; D is uncertain. The germline V and J ends were trimmed by 4 bases and 1 base, with 5 bases remaining between them. Germline lookup yields CDR1 SNHLY and CDR2 FYNNEI. The CDR3 consists of 12 residues. The DNA for the CDR3 is TGTGCCAGCAGTGTTTCATCCTACGAGCAGTACTTC. This sequence encodes CASSVSSYEQYF. The entire variable domain, with the rest obtained from reference TRBV2 and TRBJ2-7, is as follows: EPEVTQTPSHQVTQMGQEVILRCVPISNHLYFYWYRQILGQKVEFLVSFYNNEISEKSEIFDDQFSVERPDGSNFTLKIRSTKLEDSAMYFCASSVSSYEQYFGPGTRLTVT.